This TCR beta chain stems from a study of cytomegalovirus exposure and HLA in healthy donors (TCRdb year 2017). In terms of the full investigation: An earlier analysis of more than 550 of the donors reported approximately 280 Gb of sequence data and 117 million unique TCR beta sequences obtained from approximately 180 million T cells. About 300 gigabases of sequencing data and some 85 million unique TCR sequences were included in an early release covering about 700 HLA-typed donors. Of the 350 to 450 genotyped donors, less than 90% were placed in the genetic ancestry cluster associated with self-reported Caucasian donors. The study aimed to test whether signatures of past pathogen exposure could be identified by cataloging public T cell receptors. The T cell repertoires of 670 or so subjects were profiled by immunosequencing and related to cytomegalovirus serostatus. Besides the first cohort of roughly 640 subjects, a separate validation cohort made up of 120 different subjects was used. High-throughput TCR immunosequencing, statistical association of individual TCRs with disease status, and machine learning were combined to predict cytomegalovirus infection status. To study patterns of TCR occurrence, a later analysis re-analyzed previously published TCR beta repertoires from around 660 donors and added high-resolution HLA genotyping. The later analysis used no new phenotypic data to find candidate immune exposures, relying instead on TCR beta sequences and their occurrence across donors. To decide whether each TCR beta V gene segment behaved as functional or pseudogenic, an earlier analysis of several hundred of the donors relied on high-throughput TCR beta sequencing. Donor age, sex, ethnicity and CMV serostatus were collected together with the repertoire data. A later genetic analysis took genome-wide SNP genotypes for about three fifths of the 666 donors and used that subset as a discovery cohort. Every repertoire in the discovery cohort had been generated on one and the same sequencing platform. Class I and class II HLA loci were covered by the typing at four-digit resolution. Typing coverage varied by locus: roughly 629-640 donors for A, B, C, DRB1 and DQB1; some 520 for DQA1; about 600 for DPA1; 450 to 480 for DPB1. Because of strong linkage in the cohort, roughly five DR-DQ haplotypes were treated as single units for association and clustering. Among roughly 370 genotyped donors of the cohort, an average of 235,054 unique TCR beta nucleotide sequences were sequenced per donor, roughly a sixth of them non-productive. Here is what the overall study found, with its caveats: Only TCR beta chains were sequenced in this cohort, and the absence of alpha or paired-chain data limited detectable features. The study listed approximately 160 TCR beta chains as associated with cytomegalovirus. It was suggested by the authors that the approach could potentially be generalized to other disease states and immunological phenotypes. A cluster of highly shared sequence variants was judged likely to represent a technical artifact of the sequencing pipeline. Correlated functional status among segregating V segments might be attributable to linkage disequilibrium, but an unknown experimental factor could not be ruled out. Immune exposure information for the cohort was limited to CMV serostatus. Around 16 rarely observed V segments, including chromosome 9 orphons, were excluded from the earlier analysis of approximately 600 of the donors because counts were too low. A few of the identified cytomegalovirus-associated TCR beta chains were confirmed in vitro to be specific for cytomegalovirus antigens. Most CMV-associated TCR beta chains appeared to be HLA-restricted in a later analysis, and the HLA associations seemed to be driven largely by CMV exposure. Across donors, most TCR sequences were observed very rarely, whereas some public TCRs were present in many individuals. Specific HLA alleles were associated with 16,951 TCR beta sequences at a false discovery rate of 0.05 in a later analysis. Broadly in line with IMGT annotations, most TCR beta V segments showed up in productive rearrangements about 87% or about 30% of the time in an earlier analysis of several hundred of the donors. Some IMGT-functional V segments, including TRBV6-2 and TRBV6-3, could not be told apart with the 87-base-pair reads, so those segments were excluded. The classifier was reported to diagnose cytomegalovirus status with high specificity and sensitivity in both the original cohort and the validation cohort. Because HLA typing was unavailable for some donors at each locus, only the typed subset was used in association tests. Strong co-occurrence of HLA alleles, especially DR and DQ, made assigning TCR associations to individual alleles difficult. According to a later analysis, parvovirus B19, influenza, CMV and Epstein-Barr virus appeared linked to several top co-occurrence clusters. A further reported finding was that TCR beta sequences accurately predicted the HLA-A and HLA-B alleles for most subjects in the first cohort. A later genetic analysis reported fewer N-insertions in productive TCRs among donors in an Asian-associated ancestry cluster than the roughly 640-donor mean. In a later analysis, TCR association rates were found to vary across HLA loci, with the most associated TCRs seen for DRB1 alleles and the fewest for HLA-C alleles. A later genetic analysis associated a missense DCLRE1C variant with V-gene and J-gene trimming of TCR beta chains, and an independent cohort replicated the association. The presence/absence analyses assumed that sequencing depth was roughly uniform across donors, and that assumption may not be true. In a later analysis, HLA-associated TCR beta chains were found to be more clonally expanded and to have lower generation probabilities than equally common non-associated chains.

Note on this clone: The clone's antigen remains unknown. No qualities accompany the bases; no much larger clone lies one base away.

The library was obtained by the immunoSEQ multiplex PCR assay. For the multiplex PCR, a mixture combining 60 forward primers for TCR Vbeta segments and 13 reverse primers for TCR Jbeta segments was used. Amplification of the CDR3 region of rearranged TCR beta genes was performed with a multiplex PCR assay on genomic DNA. The amplified TCR beta libraries were sequenced on the Illumina HiSeq System as 87-base-pair reads. The authors processed their data as follows. Across the roughly 670 repertoires, a later analysis counted tens of millions of unique TCR beta chains, roughly 11 million of which were shared by at least two donors. Raw reads were error-corrected and collapsed into unique sequences by a nearest-neighbor algorithm in which closely related sequences were merged to remove PCR and sequencing errors. CDR3 sequences were aligned to IMGT reference sequences to assign V, D and J gene segments. For a sequence to be retained, a match of at least six nucleotides was required to both a V gene segment and a J gene segment. A rearrangement was called productive if the CDR3 had no stop codons and remained in frame with V and J, and every other rearrangement was called non-productive. Following IMGT convention, CDR3 was defined as the stretch from the second conserved V-encoded cysteine up to the conserved J-encoded phenylalanine. Sequences without an unambiguous match to a single V gene segment were excluded from the earlier analysis of about 640 of the donors. An earlier analysis of 587 of the donors called V segments functional above 56.7% productive rearrangements and segregating when the between-donor standard deviation exceeded 5%. A statistical classification framework was built to diagnose cytomegalovirus status from the catalog of TCR beta chain sequences. In a later analysis, V and J genes were assigned by comparing TCR nucleotide sequences against IMGT/GENE-DB human TR gene sequences. Using the TCRdist pipeline, a later analysis assigned CDR3 sequences along with most-parsimonious VDJ recombination scenarios. In a later analysis, every TCR beta chain was defined by the combination of its CDR3 amino acid sequence and its V-gene family, and reads without a unique V-gene family were dropped. In a later analysis, approximately 640 highly shared, low-generation-probability nucleotide sequences were removed to address suspected cross-contamination and a sequencing artifact. In a later analysis, a clonal expansion index for each public chain was calculated from normalized within-repertoire ranks of inferred template counts. A later analysis computed generation probabilities with a VDJ recombination model fitted to out-of-frame rearrangements, and checked the results against IGoR. In a later analysis, hypergeometric tests were used to score TCR-TCR, TCR-HLA and TCR-CMV co-occurrence, with a repertoire-size bias correction applied to TCR pairs. False discovery rates were estimated in a later analysis by permuting HLA or CMV assignments 20 times. A later analysis grouped co-occurring TCRs with DBSCAN, adding TCRdist sequence similarity when clustering within HLA-allele-positive subsets. For co-occurrence clustering, repertoires with fewer than 30,000 or more than 120,000 public chains were excluded, along with five repertoires with anomalous nucleotide sharing. Entries here come from immuneACCESS through TCRdb and include only in-frame sequences with V and J called. Some clones fail to appear in such tables; in the studies checked, an unresolved V gene covers under half of the shortfall, and the cause of the remainder is unknown. Clone size and V and J calls were adopted from that table, with D and trimming inferred from the DNA. Recorded for this sample are roughly 250,000 clones; about four fifths of them occurred a single time. Of the sample, approximately 0.3% falls within the top ten clones.

Trimmed from V: 2 bases; trimmed from J: 5 bases; junction bases lacking a gene match: 6. From a lookup of the germline V gene, CDR1 and CDR2 are SGDLS and YYNGEE. Measured from the cysteine to the phenylalanine, the CDR3 is 16 residues long. CDR3 DNA only is kept here, 48 bases in frame from base 1. The cohort comprised 670 or so healthy bone marrow donors. All cohort members were sampled while nominally healthy, although unrecorded immune exposures were likely present. The donor tested CMV seronegative, placing the donor among the roughly 340 seronegative members of the cohort. Every donor gave a peripheral blood sample, and the peripheral blood mononuclear cells from that sample were used for TCR beta sequencing. Genomic DNA extraction from the blood cell samples was performed with the Qiagen DNeasy Blood Extraction Kit.

The sequence was obtained from a girl aged 2-15 years in good health and CMV-seronegative. The source material was PBMCs. The chain is assembled from TRBV9 and TRBJ1-6; a stretch of 8 junction bases matches TRBD1. The CDR3 protein is CASSVTGDGNNSPLHF. The nucleotide sequence reads TGTGCCAGCAGCGTGACAGGGGATGGGAATAATTCACCCCTCCACTTT.